This T cell receptor (beta chain) is from a study of T cells in Graves' hyperthyroidism and ophthalmopathy. The V and J ends lost 6 bases and 4 bases respectively, with 13 bases between them. The CDR3 is 13 amino acids. CDR1 is MNHEY and CDR2 is SMNVEV in the germline V gene (reference sequence). TCR beta CDR3 sequences were amplified from RNA transcripts. Researchers ran a first-round RT-PCR on the TCR CDR3 using the HTBI primer set. TCRdb reanalysed the multiplex PCR reads using MiXCR and keeps one entry per CDR3 protein. The table includes around 350,000 distinct CDR3 sequences, over 15% detected once. The sample holds many counts of this clonotype.

Specimen: blood. This sequence joins TRBV27 and TRBJ2-7, with D perhaps TRBD1 (5 bases). The receptor was derived from a woman aged 18-35 years with Graves' hyperthyroidism. The CDR3 is CASRGLGVYEQYF. The CDR3 DNA reads as TGTGCCAGCAGGGGATTAGGGGTGTACGAGCAGTACTTC.